One sample yielded the 16 T cell receptor beta chains listed below, sequenced in a study of blood T cell repertoires in COVID-19. Profiled with immunoSEQ multiplex PCR; TCRdb holds only in-frame clones, not every one. Here the sample spans 130,000 or so clones, around 89% being singletons. Material: peripheral blood. The receptors derive from a human donor with COVID-19, enrolled during active disease. The donor label of this sample is uncertain.

V gene TRBV28 combines with J gene TRBJ1-1; D might be TRBD1 (6 bases). The V and J ends lost 5 bases and 0 bases respectively, with 16 bases between them. Looked up from germline, CDR1 is MDHEN and CDR2 is SYDVKM. This CDR3 region has 16 residues. CDR3 protein: CASSPQGPDMNTEAFF. CDR3 in DNA: TGTGCCAGCAGTCCACAGGGCCCCGACATGAACACTGAAGCTTTCTTT.

This clone was counted only a few times. V and J are TRBV9 and TRBJ2-3, with TRBD2 matching over 9 bases. Germline V gene data show CDR1 as SGDLS and CDR2 as YYNGEE. Unmatched junction bases numbered 8, after V lost 3 bases and J lost 3 bases. The CDR3 runs to 16 residues. The CDR3 region is CASSGPAGGQTDTQYF. The CDR3 nucleotides read TGTGCCAGCAGCGGACCAGCGGGGGGACAGACAGATACGCAGTATTTT. Supplemented by reference TRBV9 and TRBJ2-3, the full variable domain reads DSGVTQTPKHLITATGQRVTLRCSPRSGDLSVYWYQQSLDQGLQFLIQYYNGEERAKGNILERFSAQQFPDLHSELNLSSLELGDSALYFCASSGPAGGQTDTQYFGPGTRLTVL.

The V gene is TRBV3-1 (or the pseudogene TRBV3-2), the J gene TRBJ2-7; no reliable D call. Germline CDR1 and CDR2: LGHDT and YNNKEL (reference sequence). Deletions cut 1 base from V and 3 bases from J, with 4 bases between. The CDR3 spans 12 residues. The CDR3 nucleotides read TGTGCCAGCAGCCAAGCGGTCTACGAGCAGTACTTC. Its translation: CASSQAVYEQYF.

The V gene is TRBV28, the J gene TRBJ1-2, with D perhaps TRBD1 (5 bases). The CDR3 contains 15 residues. Trimming removed 8 bases at V and 4 bases at J, with 20 bases between. Germline loops: CDR1 MDHEN, CDR2 SYDVKM. The CDR3 DNA reads as TGTGCCAGCTGGGGGGGGTTCCCTCTACTCTATGGCTACACCTTC. This codes for CASWGGFPLLYGYTF.

The V call is TRBV5-1, the J call TRBJ1-1; D perhaps matches TRBD1 (5 bases). Germline V lookup: CDR1 SGHRS, CDR2 YFSETQ. V lost 2 bases and J lost 2, with 13 bases in between. The CDR3 extends over 15 amino acids. As DNA, the CDR3 is TGCGCCAGCAGCTTCTGGGGGGGAGGAAACACTGAAGCTTTCTTT. It encodes CASSFWGGGNTEAFF.

The V call is TRBV6-5, the J call TRBJ2-7; 9 bases are a match to TRBD1. V lost 6 bases, J lost 2 bases, and 8 bases stayed unmatched. Germline loops: CDR1 MNHEY, CDR2 SVGAGI. The CDR3 contains 15 residues. As DNA, the CDR3 is TGTGCCAGCAGGAGGGCGGACAGGGGAACCTACGAGCAGTACTTC. This translates into CASRRADRGTYEQYF.

V usage is TRBV11-3 and J usage is TRBJ2-1, with TRBD2 matching 7 bases. CDR1 is SGHNT and CDR2 is YENEEA in the germline V gene. The CDR3 is made up of 14 amino acids. The J segment lost 5 bases and the V segment lost 5 bases, leaving 6 bases of the junction unmatched. The CDR3 nucleotides read TGTGCCAGCAGCCCCTCGGGACTAAACAATGAGCAGTTCTTC. Its protein is CASSPSGLNNEQFF.

This chain connects TRBV18 to TRBJ1-4, with TRBD1 matching 9 bases. The ends lost 3 bases at V and 8 bases at J; junction bases unmatched: 7. The CDR3 extends over 15 amino acids. Per the germline V gene, CDR1 is KGHSH and CDR2 is LQKENI. The CDR3 nucleotides read TGTGCCAGCTCACCCAATTACGGACAGGGGGAAAAACTGTTTTTT. This translates into CASSPNYGQGEKLFF.

The chain joins TRBV3-1 (or the pseudogene TRBV3-2) to TRBJ1-2, with 9 positions matching TRBD1. Germline CDR1 is LGHDT and CDR2 is YNNKEL (reference sequence). V lost 0 bases and J lost 8; bases outside the gene matches: 10. The CDR3 extends over 16 amino acids. CDR3 bases: TGTGCCAGCAGCCAAGAAGGGGGACAGGGAGCTGAAGGCTACACCTTC. It is translated as CASSQEGGQGAEGYTF.

This clone was seen a single time. This rearrangement joins TRBV25-1 to TRBJ1-1, with 7 bases matching TRBD1. In germline, CDR1 is MGHDK, CDR2 SYGVNS. The CDR3 runs to 12 residues. V lost 5 bases and J lost 5; bases outside the gene matches: 2. CDR3 loop: CASSLQGTEAFF. The CDR3 DNA sequence: TGTGCCAGCAGTCTACAGGGGACTGAAGCTTTCTTT.

This clone was detected only once. V gene TRBV12-5 combines with J gene TRBJ2-1; possibly TRBD2 for D (6 bases). Trimming shortened V by 6 bases and J by 0 bases, and 12 bases separated the two germline ends. This CDR3 is 15 amino acids long. From germline, CDR1 is LGHNT and CDR2 FRNRAP. CDR3 DNA: TGTGCTAGTGGCCCGGGACTGTACTCCTACAATGAGCAGTTCTTC. Protein: CASGPGLYSYNEQFF.

The chain uses TRBV19 and TRBJ2-7; 10 bases fit TRBD1. The CDR3 spans 16 residues. J was trimmed by 4 bases and V by 1 base; bases with no gene match: 7. The germline V gene has CDR1 LNHDA and CDR2 SQIVND (reference sequence). The CDR3 bases are TGTGCCAGTAGTATAGTAGGGGGACAGGGGTTTTACGAGCAGTACTTC. Its translation: CASSIVGGQGFYEQYF.

V and J are TRBV10-3 and TRBJ2-3; TRBD1 matches 12 bases. This CDR3 has 16 residues. The V gene's germline CDR1 is ENHRY and CDR2 SYGVKD. Trimming took 2 bases from V and 7 from J; bases not matched to a gene: 7. The CDR3 nucleotides are TGTGCCATCAGTGAGGCCGGGACAGGGGGCGCGTATACGCAGTATTTT. Translation: CAISEAGTGGAYTQYF.

The rearrangement uses TRBV15 and TRBJ2-1; 8 bases line up with TRBD1. Germline assignment: CDR1 LNHNV and CDR2 YYDKDF (reference sequence). The V gene end was trimmed by 5 bases and the J gene end by 5 bases; junction bases not matched to a gene: 8. The CDR3 is made up of 15 amino acids. The CDR3 protein is CATSPFGTGHNEQFF. The CDR3 DNA is TGTGCCACCAGCCCGTTCGGGACAGGTCACAATGAGCAGTTCTTC. The full variable domain, with the rest looked up from reference TRBV15 and TRBJ2-1, is DAMVIQNPRYQVTQFGKPVTLSCSQTLNHNVMYWYQQKSSQAPKLLFHYYDKDFNNEADTPDNFQSRRPNTSFCFLDIRSPGLGDTAMYLCATSPFGTGHNEQFFGPGTRLTVL.

The chain joins TRBV4-2 to TRBJ1-5; no firm D call. This CDR3 spans 15 amino acids. The germline gives CDR1 LGHNA, CDR2 YNFKEQ. V was clipped by 0 bases and J by 5 bases, with 11 bases between them. The CDR3 spells CASSQESLGDQPQHF. In DNA form, the CDR3 reads TGTGCCAGCAGCCAAGAAAGCCTCGGGGATCAGCCCCAGCATTTT.

The gene calls are TRBV5-4 and TRBJ2-2; 8 nucleotides match TRBD1. CDR1 is SGHNT and CDR2 is YYREEE in the germline V gene (reference sequence). V was clipped by 4 bases and J by 0 bases; unmatched bases: 8. This CDR3 comprises 17 residues. CDR3 nucleotide sequence: TGTGCCAGCAGCCTCCCGGACAGGGCGACGAACACCGGGGAGCTGTTTTTT. The encoded protein is CASSLPDRATNTGELFF.